This is a list of T cell receptor beta chains from one sample in a study of cytomegalovirus exposure and HLA in healthy donors. The repertoire was sequenced with immunoSEQ multiplex PCR; TCRdb's copy has only in-frame clones and lacks some. In the table there are approximately 200,000 clones, around 75% of which are singletons. The sequencing sample was made of PBMCs. These receptors were collected from a woman aged 25 to 39 in good health and CMV-seropositive. The CDR3 runs from the conserved cysteine through the conserved F or W. Each record gives: clone size, J gene, D gene, V gene, CDR3 DNA, CDR3 protein. A D gene is named only where the DNA matches it firmly. Some rows mark clone size as missing; the rest say once, few, many or name a class of expanded clone.

few,TRBJ1-5,TRBD1,TRBV19,TGTGCCAGTAGTCCTTCGGGACAGGGAAATCAGCCCCAGCATTTT,CASSPSGQGNQPQHF
.,TRBJ1-4,.,TRBV7-2,TGTGCCAGCAGCCGAATCCGGACAGTAACTAATGAAAAACTGTTTTTT,CASSRIRTVTNEKLFF
.,TRBJ1-3,.,TRBV18,TGTGCCAGCTCACCAGTTCGGGGGGCCTCAGGAAACACCATATATTTT,CASSPVRGASGNTIYF
.,TRBJ1-1,.,TRBV5-1,TGCGCCAGCAGCTTGCAGGCAGGCTATGAAGCTTTCTTT,CASSLQAGYEAFF
few,TRBJ2-1,.,TRBV5-1,TGCGCCAGCAGCTTTATTTGGGAGGCAGCGAATGAGCAGTTCTTC,CASSFIWEAANEQFF
.,TRBJ1-1,.,TRBV7-9,TGTGCCAGCAGCTTAGAAGCCGGGGAAGCTTTCTTT,CASSLEAGEAFF
.,TRBJ1-4,.,TRBV6-6,TGTGCCAGCAGGCTAACGTGGGCTACTAATGAAAAACTGTTTTTT,CASRLTWATNEKLFF
.,TRBJ2-1,.,TRBV2,TGTGCCAGCAGTGAAACAGGGACCTACAATGAGCAGTTCTTC,CASSETGTYNEQFF
.,TRBJ1-3,.,TRBV9,TGTGCCAGCAGCGTACGGGGAGCCGCTGTGAGCACCATATATTTT,CASSVRGAAVSTIYF
.,TRBJ2-1,TRBD1,TRBV9,TGTGCCAGCAGCGTAGACGAGGACAGGGCCTACAATGAGCAGTTCTTC,CASSVDEDRAYNEQFF
.,TRBJ2-2,.,TRBV6-1,TGTGCCAGCAGTGAAATCTATGGTAACGGGGAGCTGTTTTTT,CASSEIYGNGELFF
.,TRBJ1-1,.,TRBV5-1,TGCGCCAGCAGCTTGGAGCGTACTGAAGCTTTCTTT,CASSLERTEAFF
.,TRBJ2-1,.,TRBV2,TGTGCCAGCAGGGGGGGGCAGTTCGCCTCCTACAATGAGCAGTTCTTC,CASRGGQFASYNEQFF